The 22 T cell receptor beta chains reported below all come from one sample, sequenced in a study of blood T cell repertoires in COVID-19. TCRdb's table, derived via immunoSEQ multiplex PCR, lists solely in-frame clones and lacks some. This table holds approximately 200,000 clones, roughly four fifths found once. Material for sequencing was PBMCs or T cells enriched from blood (not recorded which). These receptors were taken from a middle-aged man who had recovered from COVID-19.

The chain employs TRBV5-1 and TRBJ1-1; D possibly corresponds to TRBD1 (6 bases). The germline gives CDR1 SGHRS, CDR2 YFSETQ. The CDR3 length is 15 residues. Trimming left V 0 bases short and J 3 bases short, with 12 bases between. The CDR3 DNA sequence: TGCGCCAGCAGCTTGGAATCGACAGGATACACTGAAGCTTTCTTT. It translates to CASSLESTGYTEAFF.

This clone was observed a handful of times. The chain joins TRBV19 to TRBJ2-6; 8 bases map to TRBD1. The CDR3 runs 17 residues. After removal of 3 bases from V and 0 bases from J, the junction contained 4 bases not matched to a gene. Germline values: CDR1 LNHDA, CDR2 SQIVND (reference sequence). Written as DNA, the CDR3 is TGTGCCAGTAGTATCGGACAGGGACCCTCTGGGGCCAACGTCCTGACTTTC. This gives the protein CASSIGQGPSGANVLTF.

V is TRBV29-1 and J is TRBJ2-3; TRBD2 agrees at 7 bases. V lost 4 bases, J lost 2 bases, and 3 bases stayed unmatched. The CDR3 has 13 amino acids. Germline V gene data show CDR1 as SQVTM and CDR2 as ANQGSEA. CDR3 region: CSVVGGNTDTQYF. As DNA, the CDR3 is TGCAGCGTTGTGGGGGGGAACACAGATACGCAGTATTTT.

This clone was counted a single time. V gene TRBV5-1 combines with J gene TRBJ2-1, with unresolved D. This CDR3 is 12 amino acids long. The V end lost 3 bases, the J end lost 4 bases, and 5 bases lay between the germline ends. CDR1 is SGHRS, CDR2 YFSETQ, per germline. The CDR3 sequence is CASSSTYNEQFF. The CDR3 DNA follows: TGCGCCAGCAGCTCTACTTACAATGAGCAGTTCTTC.

This clone has a handful of counts. The chain recombines TRBV9 with TRBJ2-5, with 14 bases identical to TRBD2. The germline V gene has CDR1 SGDLS and CDR2 YYNGEE. J gave up 5 bases and V 2 bases, and 5 bases lay outside the gene matches. The CDR3 loop spans 16 amino acids. In DNA form, the CDR3 reads TGTGCCAGCAGCGTCGGGACTAGCGGGAGTCGGGAGACCCAGTACTTC. The encoded protein is CASSVGTSGSRETQYF.

The chain uses TRBV12-3 or TRBV12-4 and TRBJ1-1, with D uncertain. The CDR3 has 13 amino acids. V lost 3 bases, J lost 1 base, and 6 bases lay in between. CDR3: CASSLGGNTEAFF. The CDR3 DNA sequence: TGTGCCAGCAGTTTGGGAGGGAACACTGAAGCTTTCTTT.

The chain couples TRBV6-1 to TRBJ1-1, with a possible D match to TRBD1 (5 bases). V lost 1 base and J 10 bases, leaving 19 bases between the germline ends. The CDR3 runs 15 residues. The germline V gene encodes CDR1 MNHNS and CDR2 SASEGT. The CDR3 reads CASSEVQTTGGTAFF. Written as DNA, the CDR3 is TGTGCCAGCAGTGAAGTGCAGACAACCGGGGGGACAGCTTTCTTT.

The rearrangement links TRBV29-1 to TRBJ2-1, with TRBD2 matching over 7 bases. Germline-derived CDR1 and CDR2 are SQVTM and ANQGSEA. The CDR3 consists of 17 residues. The V and J ends lost 4 bases and 0 bases, in that order; junction bases with no gene match: 12. CDR3: CSVGLDPTSASYNEQFF. CDR3 bases: TGCAGCGTTGGGCTAGACCCTACTAGCGCCTCCTACAATGAGCAGTTCTTC.

The rearrangement uses TRBV11-1 and TRBJ2-3; the D is unclear. CDR3 size: 14 residues. The V end was cut by 5 bases, the J end by 1 base, with 10 bases between. Germline lookup yields CDR1 SGHAT and CDR2 FQDESV (reference sequence). The CDR3 bases are TGTGCCAGCAGCCCCGCGTACGGCACAGATACGCAGTATTTT. It is translated as CASSPAYGTDTQYF.

The chain links TRBV25-1 to TRBJ2-7, with 12 bases matching TRBD1. The CDR3 length is 15 residues. The germline gives CDR1 MGHDK, CDR2 SYGVNS. The junction had 10 bases not matched to a gene; V was cut back by 6 bases and J by 7 bases. This CDR3 is CASSLYRDRGQEQYF. The CDR3 DNA is TGTGCCAGCAGCCTTTACCGGGACAGGGGGCAGGAGCAGTACTTC.

The gene calls are TRBV5-1 and TRBJ2-5, with 15 bases fitting TRBD2. The germline gives CDR1 SGHRS, CDR2 YFSETQ. The CDR3 runs to 19 residues. V shed 4 bases, J shed 4 bases, and the junction held 14 bases outside the gene matches. Here the CDR3 DNA reads TGCGCCAGCAGCCTGTTGGGACTAGCGGGAGGCTCGGGGGGAGAGACCCAGTACTTC. This sequence encodes CASSLLGLAGGSGGETQYF.

This clone appeared a single time. This sequence joins TRBV4-2 and TRBJ2-7, with a tentative D call TRBD1 (5 bases). Looked up from germline, CDR1 is LGHNA and CDR2 is YNFKEQ. This CDR3 is 15 amino acids long. Between the trimmed V and J ends, which lost 0 bases and 2 bases, there was a span of 11 bases. This CDR3 is CASSQEKQGPYEQYF. The CDR3 DNA is TGTGCCAGCAGCCAAGAAAAGCAGGGTCCCTACGAGCAGTACTTC.

The CDR3 DNA reads TGTGCCAGCAGCTTCCGGAGTATGGCTAGCGGGAGTTGGAATGAGCAGTTCTTC. Protein sequence: CASSFRSMASGSWNEQFF. The gene calls are TRBV7-2 and TRBJ2-1; 10 bases line up with TRBD2. The V gene's germline CDR1 is SGHTA and CDR2 FQGNSA. The CDR3 loop spans 18 amino acids. The ends lost 3 bases at V and 7 bases at J; junction bases unmatched: 15.

The chain joins TRBV9 to TRBJ1-2; 9 positions agree with TRBD1. The germline V gene encodes CDR1 SGDLS and CDR2 YYNGEE. J lost 7 bases, V lost 2 bases, and 9 bases had no gene match. The CDR3 is 15 amino acids. The chain's CDR3 is CASSVTWTGASGYTF. The CDR3 coding sequence is TGTGCCAGCAGCGTGACGTGGACAGGGGCTTCTGGCTACACCTTC.

J is TRBJ1-1 and V is TRBV10-3, with 8 positions matching TRBD1. The J segment lost 8 bases and the V segment lost 0 bases, leaving 8 bases of the junction unmatched. In germline, CDR1 is ENHRY, CDR2 SYGVKD. CDR3 length: 15 residues. The CDR3 sequence is CAISESQGARGEAFF. In DNA, the CDR3 is TGTGCCATCAGTGAGTCGCAGGGGGCGCGGGGAGAAGCTTTCTTT.

The J gene is TRBJ1-1, the V gene TRBV3-1 (or the pseudogene TRBV3-2), with 8 bases lining up with TRBD1. Germline lookup yields CDR1 LGHDT and CDR2 YNNKEL (reference sequence). The CDR3 spans 10 residues. V lost 8 bases, J lost 8 bases, and 1 base stayed unmatched. This CDR3 is CASGQGEAFF. As DNA, the CDR3 is TGTGCCAGCGGACAGGGAGAAGCTTTCTTT.

The chain is built from TRBV7-9 and TRBJ1-1, with 9 bases matching TRBD1. CDR1 is SEHNR, CDR2 FQNEAQ, per germline (reference sequence). The CDR3 is made up of 15 amino acids. Trimming took 5 bases from V and 3 from J; bases not matched to a gene: 7. The CDR3 protein is CASSPYGQGHTEAFF. In DNA, the CDR3 is TGTGCCAGCAGCCCCTATGGACAGGGGCACACTGAAGCTTTCTTT.

The chain recombines TRBV5-5 with TRBJ2-3, with D possibly matching TRBD1 (7 bases). Germline loops: CDR1 SGHKS, CDR2 YYEKEE (reference sequence). This CDR3 contains 15 residues. With 4 bases removed from V and 2 bases from J, the gap between germline ends came to 14 bases. The CDR3 DNA is TGTGCCAGCAGCCAGGGGGGTAGCCTCACAGATACGCAGTATTTT. Encoded protein: CASSQGGSLTDTQYF.

The chain links TRBV7-2 to TRBJ2-5; D not certain. Trimming pared 5 bases from V and 1 base from J, leaving 8 bases between. This CDR3 is 13 amino acids long. Germline V CDR1 and CDR2: SGHTA, FQGNSA. CDR3 DNA sequence: TGTGCCAGCAGCCTCGGGTTCCAAGAGACCCAGTACTTC. It specifies CASSLGFQETQYF.

This clone was detected only once. The chain carries TRBV12-3 or TRBV12-4 and TRBJ2-7, with D perhaps matching TRBD1 (6 bases). The CDR3 runs to 12 residues. Trimming removed 4 bases from V and 4 bases from J, with 8 bases in between. In nucleotides, the CDR3 is TGTGCCAGCAGTTCACAGGGTTACGAGCAGTACTTC. It codes for CASSSQGYEQYF.

The chain links TRBV7-9 to TRBJ1-2, with D unresolved. V lost 2 bases, J lost 6 bases, and 19 bases lay in between. This CDR3 has 16 amino acids. The germline gives CDR1 SEHNR, CDR2 FQNEAQ (reference sequence). CDR3 nucleotides: TGTGCCAGCAGCTTATCACCCGGGGATAAAAGCGATGGCTACACCTTC. Translating it yields CASSLSPGDKSDGYTF. Full variable domain (rest looked up from reference TRBV7-9 and TRBJ1-2): DTGVSQNPRHKITKRGQNVTFRCDPISEHNRLYWYRQTLGQGPEFLTYFQNEAQLEKSRLLSDRFSAERPKGSFSTLEIQRTEQGDSAMYLCASSLSPGDKSDGYTFGSGTRLTVV.

V is TRBV4-3 and J is TRBJ1-3, with D perhaps matching TRBD1 (5 bases). CDR3 length: 17 amino acids. The ends were cut back, 1 base at V and 0 bases at J, with 13 bases in the middle. Germline CDR1 reads LGHNA; CDR2 reads YSLEER. Written as DNA, the CDR3 is TGCGCCAGCAGCCAAGGCCTGGGGGGGGTCTCTGGAAACACCATATATTTT. It translates to CASSQGLGGVSGNTIYF.